Here is one T cell receptor (beta chain) with its context. Antigen unknown. PCRs were each spiked with synthetic TCR analog templates. Using immunoSEQ multiplex PCR, the repertoire was profiled, and TCRdb retains in-frame clones only, with some absent. This sample has 130,000 or so clones, with 65% to 85% found just once. The data belong to a study of PD-L1 blockade in urothelial cancer. Study overall: Patients had received 0 to 3 prior chemotherapy regimens. Per blood sample, T cells had a median of about 130,000.

Points from the study as a whole: Tumor-associated blood clones were expanded more by durable-benefit patients at 3 weeks.

Documented time point: pretreatment peripheral blood. The sequence was obtained from a middle-aged man with urothelial cancer. This material consisted of PBMCs, taken around atezolizumab (anti-PD-L1) treatment.

The CDR3 coding sequence is TGTGCCAGCCAGGCGACTAGATCGACCCAGTTCTTC. It encodes CASQATRSTQFF. The V gene is TRBV18, the J gene TRBJ2-1, with D perhaps TRBD2 (6 bases). Germline lookup yields CDR1 KGHSH and CDR2 LQKENI. Between the trimmed V and J ends, which lost 8 bases and 13 bases, there was a span of 18 bases. The length of the CDR3 is 12 residues. Filled out from reference TRBV18 and TRBJ2-1, the complete variable domain reads NAGVMQNPRHLVRRRGQEARLRCSPMKGHSHVYWYRQLPEEGLKFMVYLQKENIIDESGMPKERFSAEFPKEGPSILRIQQVVRGDSAAYFCASQATRSTQFFGPGTRLTVL.